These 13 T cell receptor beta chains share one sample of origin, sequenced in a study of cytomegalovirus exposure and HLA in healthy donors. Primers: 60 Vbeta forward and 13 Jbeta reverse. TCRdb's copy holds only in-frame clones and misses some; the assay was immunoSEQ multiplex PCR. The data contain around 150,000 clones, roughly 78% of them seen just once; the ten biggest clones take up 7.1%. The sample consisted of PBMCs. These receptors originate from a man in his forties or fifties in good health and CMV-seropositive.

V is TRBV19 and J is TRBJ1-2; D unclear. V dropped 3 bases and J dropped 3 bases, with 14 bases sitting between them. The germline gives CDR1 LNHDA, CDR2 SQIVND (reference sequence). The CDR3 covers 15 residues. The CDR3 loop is CASSIGPTVDYGYTF. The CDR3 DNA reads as TGTGCCAGTAGTATTGGGCCCACAGTTGACTATGGCTACACCTTC.

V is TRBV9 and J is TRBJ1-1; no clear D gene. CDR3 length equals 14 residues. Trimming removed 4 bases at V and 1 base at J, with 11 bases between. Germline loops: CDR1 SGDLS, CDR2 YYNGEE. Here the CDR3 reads CASSSKGGNTEAFF. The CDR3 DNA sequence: TGTGCCAGCAGCTCCAAAGGCGGGAACACTGAAGCTTTCTTT.

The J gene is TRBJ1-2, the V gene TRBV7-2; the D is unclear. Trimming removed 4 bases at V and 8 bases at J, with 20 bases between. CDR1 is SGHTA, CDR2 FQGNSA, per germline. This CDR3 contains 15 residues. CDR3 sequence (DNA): TGTGCCAGCAGCTACCTTCAGACACCTAGCTACGGCTACACCTTC. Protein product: CASSYLQTPSYGYTF.

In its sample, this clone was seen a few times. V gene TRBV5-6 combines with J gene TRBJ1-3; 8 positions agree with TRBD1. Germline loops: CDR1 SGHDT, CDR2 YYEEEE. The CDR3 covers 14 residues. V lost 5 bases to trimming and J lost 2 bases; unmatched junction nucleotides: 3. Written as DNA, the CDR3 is TGTGCCAGCAGGGTGACAGGGGCTGGAAACACCATATATTTT. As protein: CASRVTGAGNTIYF. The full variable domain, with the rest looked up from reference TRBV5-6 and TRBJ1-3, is DAGVTQSPTHLIKTRGQQVTLRCSPKSGHDTVSWYQQALGQGPQFIFQYYEEEERQRGNFPDRFSGHQFPNYSSELNVNALLLGDSALYLCASRVTGAGNTIYFGEGSWLTVV.

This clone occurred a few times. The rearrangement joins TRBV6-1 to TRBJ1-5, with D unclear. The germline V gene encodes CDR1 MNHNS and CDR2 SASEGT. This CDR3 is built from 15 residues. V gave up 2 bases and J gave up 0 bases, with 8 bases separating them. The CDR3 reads CASSEIGVSNQPQHF. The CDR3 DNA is TGTGCCAGCAGTGAAATCGGGGTTAGCAATCAGCCCCAGCATTTT.

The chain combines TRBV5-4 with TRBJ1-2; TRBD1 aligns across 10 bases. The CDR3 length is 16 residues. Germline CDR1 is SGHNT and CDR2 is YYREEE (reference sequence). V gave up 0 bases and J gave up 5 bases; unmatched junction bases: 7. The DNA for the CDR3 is TGTGCCAGCAGCTTGGGGGACAGGGGATGGAATTATGGCTACACCTTC. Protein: CASSLGDRGWNYGYTF. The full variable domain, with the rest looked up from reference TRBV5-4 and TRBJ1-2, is ETGVTQSPTHLIKTRGQQVTLRCSSQSGHNTVSWYQQALGQGPQFIFQYYREEENGRGNFPPRFSGLQFPNYSSELNVNALELDDSALYLCASSLGDRGWNYGYTFGSGTRLTVV.

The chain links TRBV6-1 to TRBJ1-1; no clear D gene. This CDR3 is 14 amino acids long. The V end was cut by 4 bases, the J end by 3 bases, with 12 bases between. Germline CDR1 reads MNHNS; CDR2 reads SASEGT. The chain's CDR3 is CASSVTPGDTEAFF. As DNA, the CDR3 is TGTGCCAGCAGTGTTACCCCCGGGGACACTGAAGCTTTCTTT.

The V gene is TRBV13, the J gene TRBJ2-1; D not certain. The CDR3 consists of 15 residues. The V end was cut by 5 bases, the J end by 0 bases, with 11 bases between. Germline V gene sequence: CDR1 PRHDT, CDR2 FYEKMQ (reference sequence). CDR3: CASSTHSFSYNEQFF. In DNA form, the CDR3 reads TGTGCCAGCAGCACCCACTCCTTCTCCTACAATGAGCAGTTCTTC.

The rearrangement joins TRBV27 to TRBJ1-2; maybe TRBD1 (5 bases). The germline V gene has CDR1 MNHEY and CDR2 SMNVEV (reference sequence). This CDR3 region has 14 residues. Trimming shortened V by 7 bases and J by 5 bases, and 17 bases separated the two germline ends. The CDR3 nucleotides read TGTGCCAGCACCCCCGGGGGGGGAATTTATGGCTACACCTTC. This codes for CASTPGGGIYGYTF.

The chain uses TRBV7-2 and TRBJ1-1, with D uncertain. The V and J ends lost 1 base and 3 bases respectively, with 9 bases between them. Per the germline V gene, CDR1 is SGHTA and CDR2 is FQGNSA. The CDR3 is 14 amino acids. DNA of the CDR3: TGTGCCAGCAGCTTAGGGTCCGGTGACACTGAAGCTTTCTTT. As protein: CASSLGSGDTEAFF.

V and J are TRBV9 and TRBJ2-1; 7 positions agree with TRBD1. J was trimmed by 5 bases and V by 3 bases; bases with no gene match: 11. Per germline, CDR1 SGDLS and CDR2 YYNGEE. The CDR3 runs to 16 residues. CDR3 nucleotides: TGTGCCAGCAGCGCAGAACAGGGGATCGTCCACAATGAGCAGTTCTTC. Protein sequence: CASSAEQGIVHNEQFF.

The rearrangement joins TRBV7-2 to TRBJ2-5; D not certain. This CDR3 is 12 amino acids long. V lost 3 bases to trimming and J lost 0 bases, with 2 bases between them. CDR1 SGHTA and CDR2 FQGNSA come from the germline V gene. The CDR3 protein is CASSFNQETQYF. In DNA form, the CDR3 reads TGTGCCAGCAGCTTTAACCAAGAGACCCAGTACTTC.

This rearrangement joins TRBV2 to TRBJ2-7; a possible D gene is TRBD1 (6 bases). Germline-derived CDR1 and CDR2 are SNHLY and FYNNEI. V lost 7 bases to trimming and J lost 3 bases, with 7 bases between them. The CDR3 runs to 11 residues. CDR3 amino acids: CASKQGYEQYF. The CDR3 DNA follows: TGTGCCAGCAAACAGGGCTACGAGCAGTACTTC.